This entry features one T cell receptor beta chain sequence. The CDR3 is 13 residues long. The V gene lost 4 bases and the J gene lost 5 bases, with 11 bases spanning the gap. Per germline, CDR1 LGHNA and CDR2 YSLEER. The sample is drawn from a study of blood T cell repertoires in COVID-19. Sequencing used immunoSEQ multiplex PCR; TCRdb keeps in-frame clones, though not all of them. The table includes some 270,000 clones, 70% to 90% detected once. This TCR was sampled from a woman aged 50 to 60 who had been exposed to COVID-19. Sequences were obtained from PBMCs or T cells enriched from blood (not recorded which). J is TRBJ2-5 and V is TRBV4-3, with D maybe TRBD2 (6 bases). CDR3 DNA sequence: TGCGCCAGCAGCCTCCTAGGAGGGGAGACCCAGTACTTC. It encodes CASSLLGGETQYF.